The 6 T cell receptor beta chains reported below all come from one sample, sequenced in a study of blood T cell repertoires in COVID-19. Here immunoSEQ multiplex PCR was the method, and the copy in TCRdb shows in-frame clones only, minus some. The data show approximately 49,000 clones, 80% to 85% seen once. The specimen was peripheral blood. These receptors all stem from a woman aged 80 or over with COVID-19, enrolled during active disease.

This chain joins TRBV29-1 and TRBJ1-2, with D possibly being TRBD1 (6 bases). V was shortened by 4 bases and J by 8 bases, with 20 bases between the two germline ends. The germline CDR1 and CDR2 sequences are SQVTM and ANQGSEA. The CDR3 has 14 amino acids. CDR3 loop: CSVAQGNLREGYTF. The CDR3 DNA reads TGCAGCGTTGCGCAGGGGAATTTGAGAGAGGGCTACACCTTC.

The gene calls are TRBV7-9 and TRBJ2-7, with a weak D call TRBD1 (5 bases). Trimming removed 1 base at V and 5 bases at J, with 15 bases between. CDR1 is SEHNR, CDR2 FQNEAQ, per germline (reference sequence). This CDR3 contains 15 residues. The CDR3 nucleotides are TGTGCCAGCAGCTTAGGACAGTCGAGTTTTGACGAGCAGTACTTC. This codes for CASSLGQSSFDEQYF.

The gene calls are TRBV12-5 and TRBJ2-1, with 7 bases identical to TRBD2. CDR1 is LGHNT and CDR2 is FRNRAP in the germline V gene. CDR3 size: 15 residues. The ends lost 5 bases at V and 5 bases at J; junction bases unmatched: 9. In DNA form, the CDR3 reads TGTGCTAGTGGTCTCCAAAGCGGGACTAACAATGAGCAGTTCTTC. It specifies CASGLQSGTNNEQFF. The variable domain in full, completed from reference TRBV12-5 and TRBJ2-1, reads DARVTQTPRHKVTEMGQEVTMRCQPILGHNTVFWYRQTMMQGLELLAYFRNRAPLDDSGMPKDRFSAEMPDATLATLKIQPSEPRDSAVYFCASGLQSGTNNEQFFGPGTRLTVL.

The gene calls are TRBV4-1 and TRBJ2-7; 8 bases line up with TRBD1. This CDR3 is built from 14 residues. Trimming cost V 3 bases and J 0 bases; bases outside gene matches: 1. Germline-derived CDR1 and CDR2 are MGHRA and YSYEKL. CDR3: CASSHGQGSYEQYF. The CDR3 nucleotides are TGCGCCAGCAGCCATGGACAGGGCTCCTACGAGCAGTACTTC.

This chain links TRBV5-6 with TRBJ1-5; no reliable D call. Germline V gives CDR1 SGHDT, CDR2 YYEEEE. The CDR3 spans 14 residues. V gave up 2 bases and J gave up 3 bases, with 9 bases separating them. Here the CDR3 DNA reads TGTGCCAGCAGCTTTCGGCAGGTCAATCAGCCCCAGCATTTT. It codes for CASSFRQVNQPQHF.

The gene calls are TRBV6-5 and TRBJ2-3; 7 bases map to TRBD1. CDR1 is MNHEY and CDR2 is SVGAGI in the germline V gene. This CDR3 is 15 amino acids long. Trimming cost V 10 bases and J 2 bases; bases outside gene matches: 12. This CDR3 is CATLLPGQLTDTQYF. CDR3 sequence (DNA): TGTGCCACCCTACTTCCGGGACAGCTCACAGATACGCAGTATTTT.